These 11 T cell receptor beta chains were all obtained from the same sample, sequenced in a study of neurological immune-mediated disorders. TCRdb independently ran MiXCR on the 5' RACE reads; one entry per CDR3 protein. The sample yields more than 45,000 distinct CDR3 sequences, more than 3% seen once. Specimen: PBMCs. Receptors were obtained from a man younger than 45 with multiple sclerosis.

This clonotype was seen many times. The gene calls are TRBV14 and TRBJ2-3; D is possibly TRBD2 (6 bases). This CDR3 contains 15 residues. Trimming left V 5 bases short and J 6 bases short, with 18 bases between. Germline CDR1 reads SGHDN; CDR2 reads FVKESK. The CDR3 nucleotides are TGTGCCAGCAGCTCATTCAAAGAGGAGGGGGATACGCAGTATTTT. Protein sequence: CASSSFKEEGDTQYF. Drawing the rest from reference TRBV14 and TRBJ2-3, the complete variable domain is EAGVTQFPSHSVIEKGQTVTLRCDPISGHDNLYWYRRVMGKEIKFLLHFVKESKQDESGMPNNRFLAERTGGTYSTLKVQPAELEDSGVYFCASSSFKEEGDTQYFGPGTRLTVL.

This clonotype was seen ten or more times. The V gene is TRBV5-1, the J gene TRBJ1-5; no reliable D call. The CDR3 sequence is 15 residues long. Per the germline V gene, CDR1 is SGHRS and CDR2 is YFSETQ. V lost 0 bases and J 0 bases, leaving 7 bases between the germline ends. Written as DNA, the CDR3 is TGCGCCAGCAGCTTGGTAGCAGATAGCAATCAGCCCCAGCATTTT. This gives the protein CASSLVADSNQPQHF.

This clonotype was counted ten times or more. The chain joins TRBV29-1 to TRBJ1-1; 12 positions match TRBD1. The CDR3 loop spans 13 amino acids. With 4 bases clipped from V and 6 bases from J, the junction kept 3 bases outside the gene matches. Germline V gene sequence: CDR1 SQVTM, CDR2 ANQGSEA. The CDR3 nucleotides read TGCAGCGTTGCCGGGACAGGGGGCGCTGAAGCTTTCTTT. Amino acid sequence: CSVAGTGGAEAFF.

This clonotype was counted at least ten times. The CDR3 loop is CASSLTLAGVSYEQYF. DNA of the CDR3: TGCGCCAGCAGCTTGACCCTAGCGGGGGTCTCCTACGAGCAGTACTTC. The rearrangement links TRBV5-1 to TRBJ2-7, with 10 nucleotides matching TRBD2. The junction had 4 bases not matched to a gene; V was cut back by 1 base and J by 0 bases. The germline V gene encodes CDR1 SGHRS and CDR2 YFSETQ. The CDR3 has 16 amino acids.

V and J are TRBV20-1 and TRBJ2-2, with D possibly TRBD1 on 6 matching bases. The CDR3 has 16 amino acids. Germline CDR1 reads DFQATT; CDR2 reads SNEGSKA (reference sequence). V was cut by 0 bases and J by 5 bases, with 16 bases left in between. CDR3 in DNA: TGCAGTGCTAGAGATCTCTCCAGGGGCGCAACCGGGGAGCTGTTTTTT. This gives the protein CSARDLSRGATGELFF.

The sample holds many counts of this clonotype. The chain is built from TRBV12-3 or TRBV12-4 and TRBJ1-1, with 7 bases aligning to TRBD1. CDR3 length equals 12 residues. Germline trimming cut 5 bases from V and 8 bases from J; bases unmatched to any gene: 5. CDR3 residues: CASSAGTDEAFF. CDR3 nucleotide sequence: TGTGCCAGCAGTGCCGGGACAGACGAAGCTTTCTTT.

This clonotype has ten or more counts. This chain links TRBV20-1 with TRBJ2-1; D is possibly TRBD2 (6 bases). This CDR3 contains 14 residues. CDR1 DFQATT and CDR2 SNEGSKA come from the germline V gene (reference sequence). Deletions cut 6 bases from V and 6 bases from J, with 18 bases between. The CDR3 region has the DNA TGCAGTGCGTCTAACTCGGAGGGTTTCAATGAGCAGTTCTTC. Translated: CSASNSEGFNEQFF.

This clonotype was found many times. The chain links TRBV20-1 to TRBJ2-2, with 14 positions matching TRBD2. V shed 1 base, J shed 5 bases, and the junction held 12 bases outside the gene matches. CDR3 size: 19 residues. Germline V gene sequence: CDR1 DFQATT, CDR2 SNEGSKA (reference sequence). CDR3 DNA: TGCAGTGCTAGAGCGCCACCCGGGACTAGCGGGAGTGGGACCGGGGAGCTGTTTTTT. Encoded protein: CSARAPPGTSGSGTGELFF.

This clonotype was seen more than once but under ten times. The chain joins TRBV7-2 to TRBJ1-3; D is ambiguous. The V end lost 6 bases, the J end lost 4 bases, and 7 bases lay between the germline ends. The length of the CDR3 is 12 residues. The germline gives CDR1 SGHTA, CDR2 FQGNSA. This chain's CDR3 is CASSSTGNTIYF. CDR3 sequence (DNA): TGTGCCAGCAGTTCGACAGGAAACACCATATATTTT.

This clonotype was counted at least ten times. The V gene is TRBV12-3 or TRBV12-4, the J gene TRBJ2-7, with 9 bases matching TRBD1. V lost 6 bases and J lost 3; bases outside the gene matches: 6. CDR3 length: 14 amino acids. As DNA, the CDR3 is TGTGCCAGCAGACACCGGGACAGGGTCTACGAGCAGTACTTC. This codes for CASRHRDRVYEQYF.

This clonotype has at least ten counts. This rearrangement joins TRBV6-7 to TRBJ1-1; no reliable D call. TRBV6-7 is noted as an ORF with a role that remains uncertain. This CDR3 is 13 amino acids long. V dropped 8 bases and J dropped 0 bases, with 10 bases sitting between them. The DNA of the CDR3 is TGTGCCAGCGATTTGACACTGAACACTGAAGCTTTCTTT. This translates into CASDLTLNTEAFF.